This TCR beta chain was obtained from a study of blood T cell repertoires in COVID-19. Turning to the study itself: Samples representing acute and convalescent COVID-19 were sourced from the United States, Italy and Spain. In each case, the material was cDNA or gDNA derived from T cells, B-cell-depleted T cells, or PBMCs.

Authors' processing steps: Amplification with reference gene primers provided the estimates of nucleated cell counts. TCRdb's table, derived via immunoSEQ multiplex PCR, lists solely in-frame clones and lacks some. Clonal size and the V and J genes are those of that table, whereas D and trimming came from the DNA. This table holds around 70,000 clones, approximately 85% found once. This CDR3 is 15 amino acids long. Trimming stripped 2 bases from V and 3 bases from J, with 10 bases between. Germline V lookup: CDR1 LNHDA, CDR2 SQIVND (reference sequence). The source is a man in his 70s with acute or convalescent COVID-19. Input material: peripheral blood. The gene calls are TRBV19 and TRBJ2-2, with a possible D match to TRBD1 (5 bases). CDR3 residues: CASSIQGSDTGELFF. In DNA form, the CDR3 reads TGTGCCAGTAGTATACAGGGATCGGACACCGGGGAGCTGTTTTTT.